The clone carrying this TCR beta chain was recorded only once. The CDR3 has 13 residues. V dropped 1 base and J dropped 5 bases, with 6 bases sitting between them. This sample is drawn from a study of blood T cell repertoires in COVID-19. Study at large: Samples came from the United States, Italy and Spain, spanning acute and convalescent COVID-19. Sample material is recorded as cDNA or gDNA derived from T cells, B-cell-depleted T cells, or PBMCs.

Per the authors' pipeline: By means of reference gene primer amplification, nucleated cell counts were estimated. Here immunoSEQ multiplex PCR was the method, and the copy in TCRdb shows in-frame clones only, minus some. V, J and clone size were drawn from that table, and D and trimming were deduced from the DNA. The table has tens of thousands of clones, roughly 85% seen once; the top ten hold about 4.6%. The sample was peripheral blood. The chain uses TRBV12-3 or TRBV12-4 and TRBJ2-1; unclear D gene. This receptor was identified in a human donor in a cohort sampled during active COVID-19. This CDR3 reads CASSLGRDNEQFF. The CDR3 coding sequence is TGTGCCAGCAGTTTAGGTCGGGACAATGAGCAGTTCTTC.